These 20 T cell receptor beta chains originate from one sample sequenced in a study of OX40 agonist ivuxolimab in advanced cancers. TCRdb keeps only in-frame clones here, not all; method: immunoSEQ multiplex PCR. The sample comprises some 74,000 clones, approximately 85% of which are singletons, and 0.5% to 0.6% rests with the top ten. The source material was CD4+ or CD8+ T cells sorted from blood, sampled in a trial of the OX40 agonist ivuxolimab. These receptor sequences come from an adult with an advanced solid tumor such as melanoma, head and neck, liver or kidney cancer.

The count of this clone is one. The chain joins TRBV18 to TRBJ2-5; D is unclear. The germline V gene has CDR1 KGHSH and CDR2 LQKENI. The CDR3 sequence is 13 residues long. The germline V and J ends were trimmed by 1 base and 5 bases, with 8 bases remaining between them. CDR3 loop: CASSPLSTETQYF. CDR3 coding DNA: TGTGCCAGCTCACCACTGAGCACGGAGACCCAGTACTTC.

The rearrangement uses TRBV5-1 and TRBJ2-1, with D unclear. Trimming stripped 2 bases from V and 5 bases from J, with 14 bases between. Germline V gene lookup returns CDR1 SGHRS and CDR2 YFSETQ. The CDR3 spans 15 residues. CDR3 nucleotides: TGCGCCAGCAGCTTCATAGTAGCCGGCCACAATGAGCAGTTCTTC. Translating it yields CASSFIVAGHNEQFF.

The gene calls are TRBV10-3 and TRBJ2-1, with D possibly TRBD1 on 6 matching bases. V was pared by 5 bases and J by 7 bases, with 15 bases between. Germline V gene sequence: CDR1 ENHRY, CDR2 SYGVKD. The CDR3 has 14 residues. CDR3 DNA sequence: TGTGCCATCAGTCGAGCAGGGGAGAGGAATGAGCAGTTCTTC. It translates to CAISRAGERNEQFF.

DNA of the CDR3: TGTGCCAGCAGCTTAGCAGGGATTAGCGCAGATACGCAGTATTTT. This translates into CASSLAGISADTQYF. The chain combines TRBV11-3 with TRBJ2-3; either TRBD1 or TRBD2 may supply D (5 bases each). Per germline, CDR1 SGHNT and CDR2 YENEEA. Between the trimmed V and J ends, which lost 1 base and 4 bases, there was a span of 12 bases. The CDR3 contains 15 residues.

In its sample, this clone was seen once. This chain connects TRBV18 to TRBJ1-1; D is perhaps TRBD1 (6 bases). Germline lookup yields CDR1 KGHSH and CDR2 LQKENI. Trimming shortened V by 0 bases and J by 0 bases, and 14 bases separated the two germline ends. The CDR3 extends over 17 amino acids. Here the CDR3 reads CASSPPSRGRVNTEAFF. CDR3 DNA: TGTGCCAGCTCACCACCGTCCAGGGGAAGGGTGAACACTGAAGCTTTCTTT.

The genes are TRBV19 and TRBJ2-6; no reliable D call. The V end lost 1 base, the J end lost 2 bases, and 3 bases lay between the germline ends. CDR1 LNHDA and CDR2 SQIVND come from the germline V gene (reference sequence). The CDR3 totals 14 residues. For the CDR3, the DNA is TGTGCCAGTAGTATAGGGGCTGGGGCCAACGTCCTGACTTTC. It translates to CASSIGAGANVLTF.

The genes are TRBV5-1 and TRBJ2-1; 10 positions agree with TRBD2. The J segment lost 0 bases and the V segment lost 10 bases, leaving 10 bases of the junction unmatched. There are 16 residues in the CDR3. Germline CDR1 SGHRS, CDR2 YFSETQ. The CDR3 region has the DNA TGCGCCGGAGCCCCTACTAGCGGGGTCTCCTACAATGAGCAGTTCTTC. Encoded protein: CAGAPTSGVSYNEQFF. Using reference TRBV5-1 and TRBJ2-1 for the parts outside the CDR3, the full variable domain is KAGVTQTPRYLIKTRGQQVTLSCSPISGHRSVSWYQQTPGQGLQFLFEYFSETQRNKGNFPGRFSGRQFSNSRSEMNVSTLELGDSALYLCAGAPTSGVSYNEQFFGPGTRLTVL.

V is TRBV28 and J is TRBJ2-1; 8 bases map to TRBD1. V trimming: 5 bases; J trimming: 10 bases; junction bases outside the gene matches: 16. Germline V gene lookup returns CDR1 MDHEN and CDR2 SYDVKM. This CDR3 region has 16 residues. The CDR3 loop is CASSPPGTGSSHEQFF. The DNA of the CDR3 is TGTGCCAGCAGTCCTCCCGGGACAGGCAGTTCACACGAGCAGTTCTTC.

The rearrangement uses TRBV2 and TRBJ2-5, with unresolved D. Germline CDR1 and CDR2: SNHLY and FYNNEI. Trimming took 7 bases from V and 2 from J, leaving 17 bases between them. The CDR3 has 15 residues. The CDR3 DNA sequence: TGTGCCAGCAACGGCCGAACCTCCCCTCAAGAGACCCAGTACTTC. This codes for CASNGRTSPQETQYF.

The chain uses TRBV6-5 and TRBJ2-5; TRBD2 agrees at 7 bases. The CDR3 has 14 amino acids. V shed 7 bases and J 5 bases; nucleotides not matched to a gene: 10. In germline, CDR1 is MNHEY, CDR2 SVGAGI. The CDR3 nucleotides are TGTGCCAGCACCCGGACTAGAAATTGGGAGACCCAGTACTTC. Translating gives CASTRTRNWETQYF.

The V and J genes are TRBV7-9 and TRBJ2-2, with 8 bases lining up with TRBD2. The V gene's germline CDR1 is SEHNR and CDR2 FQNEAQ (reference sequence). Trimming removed 0 bases from V and 3 bases from J; junction bases left unmatched: 9. This CDR3 comprises 18 residues. CDR3 nucleotides: TGTGCCAGCAGCTTAGCTCCGAAGTCTAGCGGGTACACCGGGGAGCTGTTTTTT. This encodes CASSLAPKSSGYTGELFF.

This clone turned up a few times. J is TRBJ1-1 and V is TRBV7-4, with 10 nucleotides matching TRBD1. V lost 5 bases to trimming and J lost 0 bases; unmatched junction nucleotides: 3. The CDR3 sequence is 15 residues long. Germline CDR1 reads SGHVT; CDR2 reads SQSDAQ. The CDR3, as DNA: TGTGCCAGCAGCACAGGACAGGGGGTGAACACTGAAGCTTTCTTT. Amino acids: CASSTGQGVNTEAFF.

The chain uses TRBV28 and TRBJ2-7, with TRBD1 matching over 8 bases. The CDR3 has 14 amino acids. The germline gives CDR1 MDHEN, CDR2 SYDVKM. V shed 3 bases and J 5 bases; nucleotides not matched to a gene: 6. The CDR3 sequence: CASSFPRDRHEQYF. CDR3 sequence (DNA): TGTGCCAGCAGTTTCCCCAGGGACAGGCACGAGCAGTACTTC.

J is TRBJ2-2 and V is TRBV18; no firm D call. The V end was cut by 5 bases, the J end by 2 bases, with 6 bases between. CDR3 length: 13 residues. From germline, CDR1 is KGHSH and CDR2 LQKENI. In DNA form, the CDR3 reads TGTGCCAGCTCAATGACTAACACCGGGGAGCTGTTTTTT. Protein sequence: CASSMTNTGELFF.

The chain combines TRBV7-8 with TRBJ2-7, with 11 bases fitting TRBD2. Trimming took 4 bases from V and 4 from J; bases not matched to a gene: 9. The CDR3 is 16 amino acids. CDR1 is SGHVS, CDR2 FQNEAQ, per germline. CDR3 amino acids: CASSWVSGGARYEQYF. The CDR3 DNA reads as TGTGCCAGCAGCTGGGTTAGCGGGGGGGCACGGTACGAGCAGTACTTC. Together with reference TRBV7-8 and TRBJ2-7, the CDR3 gives the full variable domain: GAGVSQSPRYKVAKRGQDVALRCDPISGHVSLFWYQQALGQGPEFLTYFQNEAQLDKSGLPSDRFFAERPEGSVSTLKIQRTQQEDSAVYLCASSWVSGGARYEQYFGPGTRLTVT.

The CDR3 sequence: CASSPGASGSGTDTQYF. CDR3 bases: TGTGCCAGCAGCCCCGGGGCCAGCGGGAGCGGTACAGATACGCAGTATTTT. This rearrangement joins TRBV11-2 to TRBJ2-3, with 8 bases fitting TRBD2. Germline CDR1 and CDR2: SGHAT and FQNNGV. J lost 3 bases, V lost 5 bases, and 13 bases had no gene match. The CDR3 totals 17 residues. Drawing the rest from reference TRBV11-2 and TRBJ2-3, the complete variable domain is EAGVAQSPRYKIIEKRQSVAFWCNPISGHATLYWYQQILGQGPKLLIQFQNNGVVDDSQLPKDRFSAERLKGVDSTLKIQPAKLEDSAVYLCASSPGASGSGTDTQYFGPGTRLTVL.

The rearrangement links TRBV6-5 to TRBJ1-4; 7 bases align to TRBD1. The CDR3 has 14 amino acids. The junction had 8 bases not matched to a gene; V was cut back by 5 bases and J by 8 bases. Germline lookup yields CDR1 MNHEY and CDR2 SVGAGI. The CDR3 DNA reads TGTGCCAGCAGTCCAAGACAGGGCGGGGAAAAACTGTTTTTT. Protein sequence: CASSPRQGGEKLFF.

This clone was detected only once. The rearrangement uses TRBV7-9 and TRBJ1-4; D remains unclear. CDR1 SEHNR and CDR2 FQNEAQ come from the germline V gene (reference sequence). This CDR3 has 15 amino acids. Trimming removed 5 bases at V and 4 bases at J, with 14 bases between. CDR3 sequence reads: CASSLTNGVNEKLFF. The DNA for the CDR3 is TGTGCCAGCAGCCTTACGAACGGGGTTAATGAAAAACTGTTTTTT.

The J gene is TRBJ1-2, the V gene TRBV6-4, with a weak D call TRBD1 (5 bases). The CDR3 has 15 amino acids. Between the trimmed V and J ends, which lost 4 bases and 6 bases, there was a span of 18 bases. The germline gives CDR1 MRHNA, CDR2 SNTAGT. The CDR3 DNA follows: TGTGCCAGCAGTGTAATGGATGGGGCGGCAGATGGCTACACCTTC. It is translated as CASSVMDGAADGYTF.

The genes are TRBV29-1 and TRBJ2-3; TRBD1 matches 11 bases. The J segment lost 0 bases and the V segment lost 6 bases, leaving 11 bases of the junction unmatched. There are 17 residues in the CDR3. Germline values: CDR1 SQVTM, CDR2 ANQGSEA. In nucleotides, the CDR3 is TGCAGCGTGGTACCGGGACAGGGGGTTCTAAGCACAGATACGCAGTATTTT. Its protein product is CSVVPGQGVLSTDTQYF.